This T cell receptor (beta chain) was identified in a study of human T cells and chemical hapten exposure. Points from the study as a whole: Patch test score tracked positively with PT1 expanded TCR counts.

This clonotype was counted only a few times. No antigen is known for it. Time point described: pre-sensitization, week 0. Treatment of the sample: therapeutic diphenylcyclopropenone sensitization with weekly scalp DPC. Patients had alopecia, were aged 18 to 70, and were not pregnant. The library attached unique molecular identifiers to individual cDNA molecules. MiXCR was run by TCRdb on the RACE reads, yielding one entry per CDR3 protein. This sample carries about 90,000 distinct CDR3 sequences, 7.5% to 9.5% of them seen once, and the ten largest clones take 2% to 3%. The CDR3 extends over 15 amino acids. Between the trimmed V and J ends, which lost 0 bases and 1 base, there was a span of 9 bases. Germline lookup yields CDR1 SGHDN and CDR2 FVKESK.

This clonotype originated in a man in his forties with alopecia areata. Some clones in this sample may be carry-over from other donors' samples. The V call is TRBV14, the J call TRBJ2-5; D call uncertain. Material: whole blood, obtained in connection with sensitization to the hapten diphenylcyclopropenone (DPC). As DNA, the CDR3 is TGTGCCAGCAGCCAAGATGTTTCGGTCCAAGAGACCCAGTACTTC. It encodes CASSQDVSVQETQYF.